Presented here are 2 T cell receptor beta chains from one specimen sequenced in a study of blood T cell repertoires in COVID-19 (dated by TCRdb to about 2020). The library was produced with the immunoSEQ multiplex PCR assay. Imported from immuneACCESS, the table was reduced by TCRdb to in-frame sequences with V and J called. These copies leave out some clones; in studies compared against another copy, an unresolved V gene accounts for under half, and the cause of the remainder is not known. The sample profile shows 200,000 to 300,000 clones; around 82% of them were found once. The ten largest clones represent around 7.8% of the sample. The sample comprised peripheral blood. These receptors were collected from a human donor in a cohort sampled during active COVID-19.

This clone was detected ten times or more. V usage is TRBV19 and J usage is TRBJ1-6; TRBD1 agrees at 9 bases. Germline V gene sequence: CDR1 LNHDA, CDR2 SQIVND (reference sequence). V trimming: 6 bases; J trimming: 7 bases; junction bases outside the gene matches: 4. The length of the CDR3 is 14 residues. Here the CDR3 DNA reads TGTGCCAGTAGGTTGGACAGGGGAAATTCACCCCTCCACTTT. The encoded protein is CASRLDRGNSPLHF.

The chain combines TRBV3-1 (or the pseudogene TRBV3-2) with TRBJ2-2, with D maybe TRBD2 (5 bases). The V gene's germline CDR1 is LGHDT and CDR2 YNNKEL (reference sequence). The CDR3 contains 16 residues. Deletions cut 1 base from V and 1 base from J, with 10 bases between. The chain's CDR3 is CASSQGLGLNTGELFF. The DNA for the CDR3 is TGTGCCAGCAGCCAAGGCCTAGGACTGAACACCGGGGAGCTGTTTTTT.